Below, 30 T cell receptor beta chains from the same sample are listed, as sequenced in a study of radiotherapy plus CTLA-4 blockade in lung cancer. Libraries were prepared by immunoSEQ multiplex PCR; TCRdb keeps only in-frame clonotypes and omits some of them. This table has tens of thousands of clones, 84% appearing once. Sequencing used peripheral blood, obtained from a patient treated with radiotherapy plus ipilimumab. Every receptor here comes from a human donor with non-small cell lung cancer whose response to radiotherapy plus ipilimumab could not be evaluated.

The sample holds a few counts of this clone. This rearrangement joins TRBV14 to TRBJ2-7, with 13 bases fitting TRBD2. This CDR3 comprises 15 residues. The germline gives CDR1 SGHDN, CDR2 FVKESK. V dropped 5 bases and J dropped 7; count of bases not matched to a gene: 8. The CDR3 DNA follows: TGTGCCAGCAGCAGACAGGGACTAGCGGGAAATGAGCAGTACTTC. This codes for CASSRQGLAGNEQYF.

This chain connects TRBV4-3 to TRBJ2-5; 9 nucleotides match TRBD1. Unmatched junction bases numbered 5, after V lost 3 bases and J lost 6 bases. This CDR3 region has 14 residues. Germline CDR1 is LGHNA and CDR2 is YSLEER. The CDR3 nucleotides are TGCGCCAGCAGCCAGGACAGGGGCGGGCAGACCCAGTACTTC. This codes for CASSQDRGGQTQYF.

In its sample, this clone ranks as medium-sized (0.01 to 0.1%). This rearrangement joins TRBV4-3 to TRBJ2-5; 11 bases line up with TRBD1. Looked up from germline, CDR1 is LGHNA and CDR2 is YSLEER. Unmatched junction bases numbered 8, after V lost 3 bases and J lost 5 bases. This CDR3 spans 16 amino acids. The CDR3 loop is CASSHPGTGGFETQYF. CDR3 DNA sequence: TGCGCCAGCAGCCACCCCGGGACAGGGGGGTTCGAGACCCAGTACTTC.

The chain uses TRBV28 and TRBJ1-2; D is unresolved. V dropped 1 base and J dropped 7 bases, with 16 bases sitting between them. Germline V gene data show CDR1 as MDHEN and CDR2 as SYDVKM. This CDR3 spans 15 amino acids. The chain's CDR3 is CASSLYPGTGGGYTF. The CDR3 nucleotides are TGTGCCAGCAGTTTATATCCGGGTACGGGAGGTGGCTACACCTTC.

This rearrangement joins TRBV4-3 to TRBJ1-4; tentative D call: TRBD1 (5 bases). Germline CDR1 is LGHNA and CDR2 is YSLEER. Trimming removed 0 bases from V and 6 bases from J, with 8 bases in between. CDR3 length: 14 amino acids. Here the CDR3 reads CASSQETRDEKLFF. DNA for the CDR3: TGCGCCAGCAGCCAAGAAACCAGGGATGAAAAACTGTTTTTT.

The chain carries TRBV7-9 and TRBJ2-7; maybe TRBD2 (6 bases). CDR1 and CDR2 (germline): SEHNR, FQNEAQ (reference sequence). The V gene lost 5 bases and the J gene lost 4 bases, with 21 bases spanning the gap. There are 16 residues in the CDR3. The CDR3 region is CASSPIPTAGGYEQYF. CDR3 bases: TGTGCCAGCAGCCCGATACCGACAGCCGGAGGGTACGAGCAGTACTTC.

J is TRBJ1-5 and V is TRBV9; D not resolved. Per germline, CDR1 SGDLS and CDR2 YYNGEE. The CDR3 runs 12 residues. The germline V and J ends were trimmed by 0 bases and 8 bases, with 6 bases remaining between them. The CDR3 is CASSVEREPQHF. The DNA of the CDR3 is TGTGCCAGCAGCGTAGAACGGGAGCCCCAGCATTTT.

The chain uses TRBV7-2 and TRBJ2-3, with 8 bases identical to TRBD2. Germline lookup yields CDR1 SGHTA and CDR2 FQGNSA. The CDR3 is 15 residues long. The ends lost 5 bases at V and 10 bases at J; junction bases unmatched: 14. As DNA, the CDR3 is TGTGCCAGCAGCCATCCGGGACTAGAGTTTCACGCGCAGTATTTT. Translation: CASSHPGLEFHAQYF.

The chain couples TRBV28 to TRBJ2-3, with unresolved D. Trimming took off 4 bases at V and 1 base at J, with 6 bases between the two ends. Germline CDR1 MDHEN, CDR2 SYDVKM. This CDR3 is built from 13 residues. The CDR3 bases are TGTGCCAGCAGTTCTCCGGGCACAGATACGCAGTATTTT. Translating gives CASSSPGTDTQYF.

The V and J genes are TRBV15 and TRBJ1-5; D is unresolved. V shed 3 bases and J shed 1 base, with 7 bases lying between them. CDR3 length: 14 amino acids. Germline V lookup: CDR1 LNHNV, CDR2 YYDKDF (reference sequence). CDR3 loop: CATSREGSNQPQHF. The CDR3 nucleotides are TGTGCCACCAGCAGGGAGGGCAGCAATCAGCCCCAGCATTTT.

V usage is TRBV4-3 and J usage is TRBJ2-7; 8 bases are shared with TRBD2. Germline assignment: CDR1 LGHNA and CDR2 YSLEER. The CDR3 spans 15 residues. The V segment lost 0 bases and the J segment 4 bases; nucleotides outside the gene matches: 5. The CDR3 here is CASSQDSSGSYEQYF. DNA of the CDR3: TGCGCCAGCAGCCAAGACTCGAGCGGGAGTTACGAGCAGTACTTC.

The rearrangement links TRBV4-3 to TRBJ1-2, with D possibly TRBD1 on 5 matching bases. The CDR3 has 16 residues. The germline V gene encodes CDR1 LGHNA and CDR2 YSLEER. Trimming left V 0 bases short and J 8 bases short, with 19 bases between. CDR3 nucleotide sequence: TGCGCCAGCAGCCAAGATCGTTACACCGGGGGGAGAGGCTACACCTTC. This gives the protein CASSQDRYTGGRGYTF.

This clone appeared a single time. The V and J genes are TRBV9 and TRBJ2-5; 10 nucleotides agree with TRBD1. Judging by the DNA end, TRBJ2-7 fits better; the J call may be wrong. Germline values: CDR1 SGDLS, CDR2 YYNGEE. This CDR3 is built from 15 residues. CDR3 region: CASSVEDRGRHEQYF. CDR3 coding DNA: TGTGCCAGCAGCGTAGAGGACAGGGGGAGGCACGAGCAGTACTTC.

The V gene is TRBV11-2, the J gene TRBJ2-1; 9 nucleotides align to TRBD1. Germline loops: CDR1 SGHAT, CDR2 FQNNGV. The trim removed 3 bases at V and 5 bases at J, leaving 5 bases unmatched. The CDR3 contains 15 residues. DNA of the CDR3: TGTGCCAGCAGCTTTGGAAGGACAGGGGACAATGAGCAGTTCTTC. It translates to CASSFGRTGDNEQFF.

This clone was counted once. The chain recombines TRBV18 with TRBJ2-7, with D possibly matching TRBD2 (6 bases). Germline V CDR1 and CDR2: KGHSH, LQKENI. There are 13 residues in the CDR3. V was clipped by 2 bases and J by 7 bases, with 12 bases between them. The CDR3 nucleotides read TGTGCCAGCTCACCATACGCGGCGGGGGAGCAGTACTTC. Translating it yields CASSPYAAGEQYF.

The chain uses TRBV28 and TRBJ1-5; 9 bases align to TRBD1. This CDR3 contains 20 residues. Germline lookup yields CDR1 MDHEN and CDR2 SYDVKM. V lost 4 bases to trimming and J lost 0 bases; unmatched junction nucleotides: 16. The CDR3 loop reads CASSSAGTGITAYSNQPQHF. In DNA form, the CDR3 reads TGTGCCAGCAGTTCCGCCGGGACAGGGATCACCGCATATAGCAATCAGCCCCAGCATTTT. The full variable domain, in which reference TRBV28 and TRBJ1-5 provide the parts outside the CDR3, is DVKVTQSSRYLVKRTGEKVFLECVQDMDHENMFWYRQDPGLGLRLIYFSYDVKMKEKGDIPEGYSVSREKKERFSLILESASTNQTSMYLCASSSAGTGITAYSNQPQHFGDGTRLSIL.

The genes are TRBV18 and TRBJ2-1; 8 bases align to TRBD1. The CDR3 spans 15 residues. The V segment lost 0 bases and the J segment 7 bases; nucleotides outside the gene matches: 5. Germline assignment: CDR1 KGHSH and CDR2 LQKENI. CDR3 amino acids: CASSPPWDRWNEQFF. CDR3 nucleotide sequence: TGTGCCAGCTCACCACCGTGGGACAGGTGGAATGAGCAGTTCTTC. Using reference TRBV18 and TRBJ2-1 for the parts outside the CDR3, the full variable domain is NAGVMQNPRHLVRRRGQEARLRCSPMKGHSHVYWYRQLPEEGLKFMVYLQKENIIDESGMPKERFSAEFPKEGPSILRIQQVVRGDSAAYFCASSPPWDRWNEQFFGPGTRLTVL.

The rearrangement uses TRBV7-9 and TRBJ1-1, with 8 bases matching TRBD1. The germline V gene encodes CDR1 SEHNR and CDR2 FQNEAQ (reference sequence). CDR3 size: 14 residues. The V and J ends lost 4 bases and 5 bases, in that order; junction bases with no gene match: 6. The CDR3 sequence is CASSSMQGATEAFF. CDR3 bases: TGTGCCAGCAGCTCTATGCAGGGGGCTACTGAAGCTTTCTTT.

The CDR3 sequence: CASSLLGQGSHEQYF. CDR3 coding DNA: TGTGCCAGCAGCTTATTGGGACAGGGTAGCCACGAGCAGTACTTC. The chain links TRBV7-9 to TRBJ2-7; 9 bases line up with TRBD1. The CDR3 runs to 15 residues. CDR1 SEHNR and CDR2 FQNEAQ come from the germline V gene (reference sequence). V was pared by 2 bases and J by 5 bases, with 7 bases of the junction left unmatched.

V is TRBV5-5 and J is TRBJ1-2; D remains unclear. The CDR3 consists of 15 residues. Germline loops: CDR1 SGHKS, CDR2 YYEKEE (reference sequence). V dropped 0 bases and J dropped 2 bases, with 11 bases sitting between them. CDR3 in DNA: TGTGCCAGCAGCTTGGACGCGAACCCAAACTATGGCTACACCTTC. Encoded protein: CASSLDANPNYGYTF.

This clone was observed once. V gene TRBV29-1 combines with J gene TRBJ1-1; 8 bases agree with TRBD1. Germline V gene lookup returns CDR1 SQVTM and CDR2 ANQGSEA. V shed 6 bases, J shed 1 base, and the junction held 4 bases outside the gene matches. This CDR3 contains 13 residues. The CDR3 region is CSVPQGGNTEAFF. CDR3 sequence (DNA): TGCAGCGTACCACAGGGGGGGAACACTGAAGCTTTCTTT.

Only one count was recorded for this clone. V is TRBV6-6 and J is TRBJ1-2; no firm D call. Trimming pared 11 bases from V and 4 bases from J, leaving 11 bases between. The CDR3 spans 11 residues. CDR1 MNHNY and CDR2 SVGAGI come from the germline V gene (reference sequence). The CDR3 DNA reads as TGTGCCGAGGGCGCGGGCTATGGCTACACCTTC. The encoded protein is CAEGAGYGYTF.

The chain has TRBV28 and TRBJ2-2; D may be TRBD1 (6 bases). There are 15 residues in the CDR3. Germline CDR1 MDHEN, CDR2 SYDVKM. Between the trimmed V and J ends, which lost 4 bases and 0 bases, there was a span of 9 bases. The CDR3 region is CASSSTGSNTGELFF. The CDR3 DNA follows: TGTGCCAGCAGTTCGACAGGCTCGAACACCGGGGAGCTGTTTTTT.

The rearrangement links TRBV6-6 to TRBJ1-3; 9 bases match TRBD1. This CDR3 has 14 amino acids. V was clipped by 5 bases and J by 3 bases; unmatched bases: 2. The V gene's germline CDR1 is MNHNY and CDR2 SVGAGI (reference sequence). The CDR3 sequence is CASSGTGYGNTIYF. DNA for the CDR3: TGTGCCAGCAGTGGGACAGGGTATGGAAACACCATATATTTT.

V and J are TRBV28 and TRBJ2-4; tentative D call: TRBD2 (6 bases). Per germline, CDR1 MDHEN and CDR2 SYDVKM. Trimming shortened V by 2 bases and J by 0 bases, and 20 bases separated the two germline ends. The CDR3 contains 19 residues. DNA for the CDR3: TGTGCCAGCAGTTTAGTGGGTGGTTCGAGGCGGGGAGCCAAAAACATTCAGTACTTC. Protein product: CASSLVGGSRRGAKNIQYF.

The V call is TRBV5-1, the J call TRBJ2-2; no firm D call. V was clipped by 0 bases and J by 6 bases, with 15 bases between them. Germline V lookup: CDR1 SGHRS, CDR2 YFSETQ. This CDR3 has 16 residues. DNA of the CDR3: TGCGCCAGCAGCTTGGCCGACTCCCCCTCAGCCGGGGAGCTGTTTTTT. It yields the protein CASSLADSPSAGELFF.

This chain uses TRBV19 with TRBJ2-1, with TRBD1 matching over 8 bases. The germline gives CDR1 LNHDA, CDR2 SQIVND (reference sequence). CDR3 length equals 17 residues. J gave up 0 bases and V 4 bases, and 8 bases lay outside the gene matches. The CDR3 nucleotides read TGTGCCAGTAGTACCGAGGACAGGGTCCGCTCCTACAATGAGCAGTTCTTC. Amino acids: CASSTEDRVRSYNEQFF.

The gene calls are TRBV4-3 and TRBJ1-4; D remains ambiguous. Trimming cost V 1 base and J 5 bases, with 8 bases left between them. The CDR3 covers 14 residues. Germline lookup yields CDR1 LGHNA and CDR2 YSLEER. The CDR3 sequence: CASSQVGSNEKLFF. For the CDR3, the DNA is TGCGCCAGCAGCCAAGTGGGTAGCAATGAAAAACTGTTTTTT.

The V call is TRBV13, the J call TRBJ2-3; 9 bases are a match to TRBD1. The CDR3 loop spans 15 amino acids. Germline CDR1 reads PRHDT; CDR2 reads FYEKMQ (reference sequence). V trimming: 4 bases; J trimming: 4 bases; junction bases outside the gene matches: 6. CDR3 sequence (DNA): TGTGCCAGCAGCTCATTGACAGGGGGAGCAGATACGCAGTATTTT. Translated, it gives CASSSLTGGADTQYF.

As concerns this clone: The same CDR3 arises from other DNA sequences in this sample as well. V usage is TRBV28 and J usage is TRBJ1-5; D unresolved. The CDR3 length is 12 residues. Deletions cut 6 bases from V and 5 bases from J, with 8 bases between. The germline CDR1 and CDR2 sequences are MDHEN and SYDVKM. The CDR3 here is CASSFLYQPQHF. DNA of the CDR3: TGTGCCAGCAGCTTCCTCTATCAGCCCCAGCATTTT.